Listed here is a single T cell receptor beta chain. This sample stems from a study of shared clonotypes between healthy human individuals. Some clones are missing from TCRdb's copy, which holds only in-frame ones; the method was immunoSEQ multiplex PCR. The sample yields 2 million to 2.5 million clones, 85% to 95% seen once. Per the germline V gene, CDR1 is SGHDN and CDR2 is FVKESK. V lost 4 bases and J 3 bases, leaving 15 bases between the germline ends. CDR3 length: 15 residues. The receptor was derived from a young man in good health. Some clones in this sample may be carry-over from other donors' samples. This chain connects TRBV14 to TRBJ1-1; TRBD1 is a possible D gene (5 bases). The specimen was naive CD4+ T cells from PBMCs. Indicated subset: CD45RA+ positively selected. CDR3 loop: CASSPTGAVHTEAFF. DNA of the CDR3: TGTGCCAGCAGCCCTACCGGGGCGGTACACACTGAAGCTTTCTTT.